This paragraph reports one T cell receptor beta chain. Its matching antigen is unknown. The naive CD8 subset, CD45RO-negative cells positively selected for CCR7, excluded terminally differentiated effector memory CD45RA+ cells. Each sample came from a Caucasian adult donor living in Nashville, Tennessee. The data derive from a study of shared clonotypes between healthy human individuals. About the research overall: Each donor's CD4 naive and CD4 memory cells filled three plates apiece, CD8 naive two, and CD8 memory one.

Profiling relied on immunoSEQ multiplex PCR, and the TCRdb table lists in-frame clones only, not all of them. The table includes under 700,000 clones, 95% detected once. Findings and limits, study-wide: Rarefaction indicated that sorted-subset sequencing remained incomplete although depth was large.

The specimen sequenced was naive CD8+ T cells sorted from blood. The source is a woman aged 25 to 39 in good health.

In nucleotides, the CDR3 is TGTGCCAGCAGCGCCGGGACAGGGGTAAACACTGAAGCTTTCTTT. Amino acids: CASSAGTGVNTEAFF. The V and J genes are TRBV9 and TRBJ1-1; TRBD1 agrees at 10 bases. The germline gives CDR1 SGDLS, CDR2 YYNGEE. After removal of 3 bases from V and 2 bases from J, the junction contained 4 bases not matched to a gene. The CDR3 sequence is 15 residues long.